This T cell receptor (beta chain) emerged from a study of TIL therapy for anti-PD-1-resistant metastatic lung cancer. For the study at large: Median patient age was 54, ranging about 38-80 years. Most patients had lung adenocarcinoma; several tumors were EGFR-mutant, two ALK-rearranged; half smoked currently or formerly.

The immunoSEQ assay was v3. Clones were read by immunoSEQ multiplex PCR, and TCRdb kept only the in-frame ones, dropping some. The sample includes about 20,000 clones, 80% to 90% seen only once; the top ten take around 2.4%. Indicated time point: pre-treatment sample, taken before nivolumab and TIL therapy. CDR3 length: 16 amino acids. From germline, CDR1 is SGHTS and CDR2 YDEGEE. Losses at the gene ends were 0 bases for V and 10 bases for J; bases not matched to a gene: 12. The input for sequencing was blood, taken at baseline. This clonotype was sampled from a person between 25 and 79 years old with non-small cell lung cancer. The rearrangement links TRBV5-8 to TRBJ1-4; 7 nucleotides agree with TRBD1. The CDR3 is CASSLGTGGRLGKLFF. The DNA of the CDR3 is TGTGCCAGCAGCTTGGGGACAGGAGGCCGCCTGGGAAAACTGTTTTTT.